This TCR beta chain was sequenced during a study of blood T cell repertoires in COVID-19. Study summary: Some COVID-19 samples were acute and others convalescent; all came from the United States, Italy and Spain. PBMCs, B-cell-depleted T cells, or T cells were the source of the cDNA or gDNA that made up the material.

Germline V gives CDR1 SNHLY, CDR2 FYNNEI. The CDR3 contains 16 residues. The ends lost 4 bases at V and 1 base at J; junction bases unmatched: 8. Seattle's cohort entered during active infection and was followed longitudinally. Original processing methods: Counts of nucleated cells, estimated from reference gene primer amplification, were obtained. Generated by immunoSEQ multiplex PCR, the TCRdb table keeps only in-frame clones and is missing some. V and J calls and clone size are given by that table; D and trimming were obtained from the DNA. This sample has some 220,000 clones, with 80% to 95% found just once.

J is TRBJ2-3 and V is TRBV2, with 7 bases aligning to TRBD2. The sequence derives from a young man with COVID-19, enrolled during active disease. The sequenced sample consisted of peripheral blood. The CDR3 region is CASSASTRGGTDTQYF. The CDR3 DNA follows: TGTGCCAGCAGTGCATCTACCCGGGGGGGCACAGATACGCAGTATTTT.